This T cell receptor beta chain emerged from a study of blood T cells in healthy people across ages. This clonotype was counted ten times or more. Then a second PCR, running about 6 to 12 cycles, was carried out with a sample-barcoded 5' primer and a J-beta primer mix. TCRdb fed the 5' RACE reads into MiXCR, producing one record per CDR3 protein. The data show fewer than 1.5 million distinct CDR3 sequences, approximately 40% seen once. CDR3 size: 12 residues. Trimming took off 3 bases at V and 1 base at J, with 2 bases between the two ends. In germline, CDR1 is ENHRY, CDR2 SYGVKD. The source material was blood. The clonotype comes from a woman aged 18-29 years in good health. This chain joins TRBV10-3 and TRBJ2-3, with D hard to call. CDR3 in DNA: TGTGCCATCAGTGACGGCACAGATACGCAGTATTTT. It specifies CAISDGTDTQYF.